The T cell receptor beta chain described here comes from a study of OX40 agonist ivuxolimab in advanced cancers. Of note for this clone: Antigen unknown.

Produced via immunoSEQ multiplex PCR; TCRdb's table is partial and in-frame only. This sample has fewer than 85,000 clones; 90% to 95% occur once, and the top ten carry more than 0.6%. This CDR3 spans 13 amino acids. V dropped 7 bases and J dropped 5 bases, with 12 bases sitting between them. Germline-derived CDR1 and CDR2 are LNHDA and SQIVND (reference sequence). Findings of the study overall: The study found that CD8+ T cells averaged more expanded clones than CD4+. Among patients with partial responses at 0.1-3.0 mg/kg, clonal expansion was among the lowest.

Sequencing used CD4+ or CD8+ T cells sorted from blood, obtained in a trial of the OX40 agonist ivuxolimab. V is TRBV19 and J is TRBJ1-5; D is possibly TRBD1 (5 bases). This receptor was obtained from an adult with an advanced solid tumor such as melanoma, head and neck, liver or kidney cancer. CDR3 protein: CASTGQGHQPQHF. The CDR3 coding sequence is TGTGCCAGTACGGGGCAGGGCCATCAGCCCCAGCATTTT.